This T cell receptor (beta chain) was recorded in a study of blood T cells in healthy people across ages. For the second PCR, which ran for roughly 6 to 11 cycles, a sample-barcoded 5' primer and a J-beta primer mix were used. TCRdb independently ran MiXCR on the 5' RACE reads; one entry per CDR3 protein. The sample consists of hundreds of thousands of distinct CDR3 sequences, 21% of them appearing once. In germline, CDR1 is MDHEN, CDR2 SYDVKM. Trimming removed 4 bases from V and 5 bases from J; junction bases left unmatched: 5. This CDR3 has 15 residues. A few counts support this clonotype. The clonotype comes from a man in his 70s in good health. The sequenced sample was blood. V usage is TRBV28 and J usage is TRBJ2-1; 10 bases fit TRBD2. CDR3 DNA: TGTGCCAGCAGTTCCGCTAGCGGGGGAGACAATGAGCAGTTCTTC. Translation gives CASSSASGGDNEQFF.